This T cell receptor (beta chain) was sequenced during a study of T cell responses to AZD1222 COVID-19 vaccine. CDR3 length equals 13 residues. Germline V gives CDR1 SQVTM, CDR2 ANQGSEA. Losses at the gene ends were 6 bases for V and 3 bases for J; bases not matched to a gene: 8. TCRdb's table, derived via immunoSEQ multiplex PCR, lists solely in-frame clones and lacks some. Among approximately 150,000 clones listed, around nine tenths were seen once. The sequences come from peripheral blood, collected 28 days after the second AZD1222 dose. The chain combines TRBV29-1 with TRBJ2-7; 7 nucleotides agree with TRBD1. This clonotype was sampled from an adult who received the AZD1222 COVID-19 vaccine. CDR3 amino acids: CSVDTGTDYEQYF. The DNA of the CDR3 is TGCAGCGTGGATACCGGGACAGACTACGAGCAGTACTTC.